This T cell receptor beta chain was documented in a study of shared clonotypes between healthy human individuals. Overall study: Per donor, CD8 memory used one plate, CD8 naive used two, CD4 memory used three and CD4 naive used three.

General study findings and limits: Some naive CD4 clonotypes, roughly 4.5%, turned up in common across a handful of donors.

Comment on this clone: Its target is unknown.

Each sorted subset replicate got 200 ng genomic DNA, 30,000 or so genomes. Data came from immunoSEQ multiplex PCR; TCRdb stores just in-frame clones and leaves some out. Among more than 2 million clones listed, approximately 96% were seen once. Germline V CDR1 and CDR2: LGHNA, YNFKEQ. Trimming left V 4 bases short and J 6 bases short, with 19 bases between. This CDR3 is built from 17 residues. Sequenced: naive CD4+ T cells sorted from blood. As to subset: CD45RA+ positively selected. The genes are TRBV4-2 and TRBJ1-6, with D maybe TRBD1 (6 bases). The TCR sequence derives from a man aged 18 to 30 in good health. Here the CDR3 reads CASSPTPGQLGNSPLHF. The CDR3 DNA reads TGTGCCAGCAGCCCTACGCCCGGACAGTTGGGTAATTCACCCCTCCACTTT.